One sample yielded the 30 T cell receptor beta chains listed below, sequenced in a study of memory CD4+ T cells and cytomegalovirus serostatus. The assay was immunoSEQ multiplex PCR, and TCRdb's table has in-frame clones only and misses some. Here the sample spans some 25,000 clones, roughly 80% being singletons. The sort gate was single viable CD3+CD4+CD8-CD45RO+ cells for memory CD4+ T cells. What was sequenced was memory CD4+ T cells from blood. The source of these receptors is an adult in good health and CMV-seronegative.

This clone showed up just a few times. The germline gene is not matched at one end of the junction; a read error may be the cause. The genes are TRBV7-2 and TRBJ2-7, with a tentative D call TRBD2 (6 bases). The CDR3 loop spans 13 amino acids. In germline, CDR1 is SGHTA, CDR2 FQGNSA. The CDR3 nucleotides are TGTGCCAGCAGCTTAGGGGGAGGCCAGGCTTTGTCCTTC. Amino acid sequence: CASSLGGGQALSF.

V gene TRBV29-1 combines with J gene TRBJ2-5, with D tentatively TRBD1 or TRBD2 (5 bases each). Trimming cost V 4 bases and J 2 bases, with 11 bases left between them. The germline V gene has CDR1 SQVTM and CDR2 ANQGSEA. The CDR3 has 13 residues. The CDR3 DNA sequence: TGCAGCGTTGCCCGGGACGGTCAAGAGACCCAGTACTTC. Amino acid sequence: CSVARDGQETQYF.

This sequence joins TRBV7-2 and TRBJ1-2; 7 positions match TRBD1. Germline CDR1 SGHTA, CDR2 FQGNSA. The CDR3 runs to 15 residues. Unmatched junction bases numbered 8, after V lost 3 bases and J lost 4 bases. The CDR3 is CASSLDEGAIYGYTF. The CDR3 DNA is TGTGCCAGCAGCTTGGATGAGGGGGCAATCTATGGCTACACCTTC.

The chain couples TRBV5-1 to TRBJ2-7; D is ambiguous. V lost 3 bases to trimming and J lost 1 base, with 8 bases between them. This CDR3 comprises 13 residues. Germline V gene data show CDR1 as SGHRS and CDR2 as YFSETQ. CDR3 sequence reads: CASSYQASYEQYF. CDR3 nucleotides: TGCGCCAGCAGCTACCAGGCGTCCTACGAGCAGTACTTC. Variable domain in full (rest from reference TRBV5-1 and TRBJ2-7): KAGVTQTPRYLIKTRGQQVTLSCSPISGHRSVSWYQQTPGQGLQFLFEYFSETQRNKGNFPGRFSGRQFSNSRSEMNVSTLELGDSALYLCASSYQASYEQYFGPGTRLTVT.

By sample fraction, this clone is medium-sized (0.01 to 0.1%). The chain employs TRBV6-1 and TRBJ1-4; D might be TRBD1 (5 bases). CDR1 is MNHNS, CDR2 SASEGT, per germline. The CDR3 is made up of 15 amino acids. Trimming left V 9 bases short and J 0 bases short, with 14 bases between. CDR3 loop: CASIRDPTTNEKLFF. As DNA, the CDR3 is TGTGCCAGTATCCGGGACCCTACAACTAATGAAAAACTGTTTTTT.

The chain has TRBV18 and TRBJ1-2; no reliable D call. Between the trimmed V and J ends, which lost 2 bases and 4 bases, there was a span of 11 bases. Germline V lookup: CDR1 KGHSH, CDR2 LQKENI. The CDR3 totals 14 residues. Here the CDR3 reads CASSPGVITYGYTF. In DNA form, the CDR3 reads TGTGCCAGCTCACCAGGGGTAATAACCTATGGCTACACCTTC.

The CDR3 nucleotides read TGTGCCAGCACTCGGGACGGCGGAAATGAAAAACTGTTTTTT. Its translation is CASTRDGGNEKLFF. V gene TRBV11-1 combines with J gene TRBJ1-4, with a possible D match to TRBD1 (5 bases). Trimming took 7 bases from V and 5 from J, leaving 14 bases between them. Germline CDR1 SGHAT, CDR2 FQDESV (reference sequence). The CDR3 has 14 amino acids.

Remarks on this clone: Other DNA variants within this sample encode the same CDR3. This sequence joins TRBV7-2 and TRBJ2-1, with D perhaps matching TRBD2 (6 bases). The V end lost 3 bases, the J end lost 1 base, and 7 bases lay between the germline ends. CDR1 SGHTA and CDR2 FQGNSA come from the germline V gene. The CDR3 is 14 residues long. The CDR3 protein is CASSFRGSYNEQFF. In DNA, the CDR3 is TGTGCCAGCAGCTTTCGGGGGTCCTACAATGAGCAGTTCTTC.

This clone was seen more than once but under ten times. V gene TRBV7-9 combines with J gene TRBJ1-1, with a tentative D call TRBD1 (6 bases). Between the trimmed V and J ends, which lost 2 bases and 0 bases, there was a span of 7 bases. The CDR3 sequence is 14 residues long. Germline V lookup: CDR1 SEHNR, CDR2 FQNEAQ (reference sequence). The CDR3 loop is CASSLTGMNTEAFF. CDR3 in DNA: TGTGCCAGCAGCTTAACAGGGATGAACACTGAAGCTTTCTTT.

This clone was picked up a small number of times. The gene calls are TRBV7-6 and TRBJ1-1; no reliable D call. V was trimmed by 0 bases and J by 5 bases, leaving 7 bases between them. CDR1 and CDR2 (germline): SGHVS, FNYEAQ. The CDR3 length is 13 residues. CDR3 nucleotide sequence: TGTGCCAGCAGCTTAGCAGGGCAGACTGAAGCTTTCTTT. Protein sequence: CASSLAGQTEAFF.

The J gene is TRBJ2-1, the V gene TRBV5-1; D assignment may be TRBD1 or TRBD2 (6 bases each). Between the trimmed V and J ends, which lost 4 bases and 5 bases, there was a span of 16 bases. This CDR3 has 15 residues. CDR1 is SGHRS and CDR2 is YFSETQ in the germline V gene. CDR3 in DNA: TGCGCCAGCAGCGGGGGTGGGGGGCGCGACAATGAGCAGTTCTTC. As protein: CASSGGGGRDNEQFF.

The chain couples TRBV27 to TRBJ2-3; D may be TRBD2 (5 bases). Germline CDR1 MNHEY, CDR2 SMNVEV (reference sequence). The CDR3 totals 15 residues. Trimming took off 8 bases at V and 0 bases at J, with 15 bases between the two ends. The CDR3 loop reads CASRPGKLSTDTQYF. DNA for the CDR3: TGTGCCAGCCGCCCCGGGAAGCTTAGCACAGATACGCAGTATTTT.

This chain connects TRBV28 to TRBJ2-5; the D gene is possibly TRBD2 (5 bases). Deletions cut 3 bases from V and 2 bases from J, with 13 bases between. This CDR3 is 15 amino acids long. The germline V gene has CDR1 MDHEN and CDR2 SYDVKM. CDR3 protein: CASSFSDTRQETQYF. The CDR3 DNA follows: TGTGCCAGCAGTTTTAGCGACACCCGACAAGAGACCCAGTACTTC.

This clone is medium-sized by share. This chain links TRBV10-2 with TRBJ2-7, with D perhaps TRBD2 (5 bases). V was pared by 4 bases and J by 0 bases, with 10 bases between. Germline V gene sequence: CDR1 WSHSY, CDR2 SAAADI. This CDR3 comprises 14 residues. The CDR3 nucleotides read TGCGCCAGCAGTGGTCGTCGGGACTCCTACGAGCAGTACTTC. The encoded protein is CASSGRRDSYEQYF.

This clone was observed a handful of times. V and J are TRBV4-2 and TRBJ2-7; D may correspond to TRBD1 or TRBD2 (5 bases each). V dropped 0 bases and J dropped 0 bases, with 18 bases sitting between them. CDR1 LGHNA and CDR2 YNFKEQ come from the germline V gene. The CDR3 sequence is 18 residues long. CDR3 sequence reads: CASSQESSRGTFSYEQYF. DNA for the CDR3: TGTGCCAGCAGCCAAGAGTCATCGAGGGGCACCTTCTCCTACGAGCAGTACTTC.

The chain is built from TRBV10-3 and TRBJ1-4; D remains unclear. V was clipped by 0 bases and J by 0 bases, with 17 bases between them. Germline values: CDR1 ENHRY, CDR2 SYGVKD. CDR3 length: 19 residues. CDR3 in amino acids: CAISESPPGGRATNEKLFF. The CDR3 region has the DNA TGTGCCATCAGTGAGTCTCCCCCCGGAGGGCGGGCAACTAATGAAAAACTGTTTTTT.

The chain employs TRBV5-6 and TRBJ2-3, with 9 bases that match TRBD2. J was trimmed by 4 bases and V by 2 bases; bases with no gene match: 2. This CDR3 has 14 residues. Germline-derived CDR1 and CDR2 are SGHDT and YYEEEE. The CDR3 loop is CASSFSGSPDTQYF. In DNA, the CDR3 is TGTGCCAGCAGCTTTAGCGGGAGCCCAGATACGCAGTATTTT.

The table lists this clone with a count of one. This chain links TRBV29-1 with TRBJ2-5; a possible D gene is TRBD2 (5 bases). V lost 1 base and J 9 bases, leaving 18 bases between the germline ends. Germline CDR1 is SQVTM and CDR2 is ANQGSEA. This CDR3 is 14 amino acids long. The CDR3 here is CSVEAQLGTEPQYF. CDR3 sequence (DNA): TGCAGCGTTGAAGCTCAACTAGGCACTGAGCCCCAGTACTTC.

The chain links TRBV7-3 to TRBJ2-3; D perhaps matches TRBD2 (7 bases). Germline lookup yields CDR1 SGHTA and CDR2 FQGTGA. CDR3 size: 15 residues. V was pared by 3 bases and J by 5 bases, with 15 bases between. The CDR3 protein is CASSFGGGAGDTQYF. CDR3 in DNA: TGTGCCAGCAGCTTCGGAGGGGGGGCGGGAGATACGCAGTATTTT. The variable domain in full, completed from reference TRBV7-3 and TRBJ2-3, reads GAGVSQTPSNKVTEKGKYVELRCDPISGHTALYWYRQSLGQGPEFLIYFQGTGAADDSGLPNDRFFAVRPEGSVSTLKIQRTERGDSAVYLCASSFGGGAGDTQYFGPGTRLTVL.

The CDR3 reads CASSPGLATEQYF. The CDR3, as DNA: TGTGCCAGCTCACCAGGGCTAGCGACCGAGCAGTACTTC. J is TRBJ2-7 and V is TRBV18; TRBD2 is a possible D gene (6 bases). Germline V gene sequence: CDR1 KGHSH, CDR2 LQKENI. The CDR3 covers 13 residues. V lost 2 bases and J lost 6, with 11 bases in between. Full variable domain (remainder filled in from reference TRBV18 and TRBJ2-7): NAGVMQNPRHLVRRRGQEARLRCSPMKGHSHVYWYRQLPEEGLKFMVYLQKENIIDESGMPKERFSAEFPKEGPSILRIQQVVRGDSAAYFCASSPGLATEQYFGPGTRLTVT.

The V call is TRBV2, the J call TRBJ1-5; D is perhaps TRBD1 (5 bases). The length of the CDR3 is 14 residues. Trimming took off 6 bases at V and 4 bases at J, with 13 bases between the two ends. Germline assignment: CDR1 SNHLY and CDR2 FYNNEI. CDR3 region: CASSVRQQNQPQHF. In DNA form, the CDR3 reads TGTGCCAGCAGCGTTCGACAGCAAAATCAGCCCCAGCATTTT. The full variable domain, with the rest looked up from reference TRBV2 and TRBJ1-5, is EPEVTQTPSHQVTQMGQEVILRCVPISNHLYFYWYRQILGQKVEFLVSFYNNEISEKSEIFDDQFSVERPDGSNFTLKIRSTKLEDSAMYFCASSVRQQNQPQHFGDGTRLSIL.

This clone has just a few counts. V and J are TRBV18 and TRBJ2-2; D is undetermined. Between the trimmed V and J ends, which lost 0 bases and 4 bases, there was a span of 9 bases. The CDR3 sequence is 15 residues long. The germline CDR1 and CDR2 sequences are KGHSH and LQKENI. Here the CDR3 DNA reads TGTGCCAGCTCACCACCCCCGGCTAGCACCGGGGAGCTGTTTTTT. It specifies CASSPPPASTGELFF.

J is TRBJ2-7 and V is TRBV6-5; TRBD1 aligns across 7 bases. This CDR3 comprises 13 residues. After removal of 2 bases from V and 7 bases from J, the junction contained 5 bases not matched to a gene. CDR1 MNHEY and CDR2 SVGAGI come from the germline V gene. This CDR3 is CASSYDRDGEQYF. The DNA for the CDR3 is TGTGCCAGCAGTTACGACAGGGATGGGGAGCAGTACTTC.

V and J are TRBV9 and TRBJ1-6; 9 nucleotides match TRBD1. The CDR3 runs 15 residues. With 3 bases clipped from V and 6 bases from J, the junction kept 4 bases outside the gene matches. Germline lookup yields CDR1 SGDLS and CDR2 YYNGEE. The CDR3 is CASSAGQGPNSPLHF. The DNA of the CDR3 is TGTGCCAGCAGCGCGGGACAGGGACCTAATTCACCCCTCCACTTT.

The chain is built from TRBV5-1 and TRBJ2-4; D is possibly TRBD2 (5 bases). Germline CDR1 reads SGHRS; CDR2 reads YFSETQ. The CDR3 length is 14 residues. The germline V and J ends were trimmed by 0 bases and 8 bases, with 12 bases remaining between them. CDR3 coding DNA: TGCGCCAGCAGCTTGGGCAGCCCCGGGGACATTCAGTACTTC. It specifies CASSLGSPGDIQYF.

The rearrangement uses TRBV10-3 and TRBJ1-1; D not resolved. This CDR3 is 14 amino acids long. V lost 0 bases and J lost 6, with 11 bases in between. The germline CDR1 and CDR2 sequences are ENHRY and SYGVKD. DNA of the CDR3: TGTGCCATCAGTGAGTCGAGAGGGAGCCCTGAAGCTTTCTTT. Amino acids: CAISESRGSPEAFF.

This chain connects TRBV29-1 to TRBJ1-3, with no clear D. Looked up from germline, CDR1 is SQVTM and CDR2 is ANQGSEA. This CDR3 comprises 14 residues. Trimming pared 5 bases from V and 3 bases from J, leaving 14 bases between. The CDR3 DNA sequence: TGCAGCGTTTATTTTGAGGGAGGTGGAAACACCATATATTTT. This sequence encodes CSVYFEGGGNTIYF.

CDR3 bases: TGTGCCAGCAGCGGGACGACCCAAGAGACCCAGTACTTC. It encodes CASSGTTQETQYF. The chain couples TRBV11-2 to TRBJ2-5; D could derive from TRBD1 or TRBD2 (5 bases each). Trimming removed 5 bases from V and 1 base from J, with 8 bases in between. This CDR3 has 13 amino acids. CDR1 and CDR2 (germline): SGHAT, FQNNGV.

V gene TRBV6-5 combines with J gene TRBJ1-1; TRBD1 agrees at 10 bases. This CDR3 is 16 amino acids long. The J segment lost 1 base and the V segment lost 4 bases, leaving 6 bases of the junction unmatched. Germline V gene lookup returns CDR1 MNHEY and CDR2 SVGAGI. CDR3 region: CASSSTTGGQNTEAFF. In DNA form, the CDR3 reads TGTGCCAGCAGTTCTACGACAGGGGGCCAGAACACTGAAGCTTTCTTT.

The rearrangement uses TRBV5-1 and TRBJ2-6; D gene ambiguous. The ends were cut back, 4 bases at V and 2 bases at J, with 7 bases in the middle. Germline V gene sequence: CDR1 SGHRS, CDR2 YFSETQ. The CDR3 is 14 residues long. DNA of the CDR3: TGCGCCAGCAGCCAGTCGACTGGGGCCAACGTCCTGACTTTC. It specifies CASSQSTGANVLTF.